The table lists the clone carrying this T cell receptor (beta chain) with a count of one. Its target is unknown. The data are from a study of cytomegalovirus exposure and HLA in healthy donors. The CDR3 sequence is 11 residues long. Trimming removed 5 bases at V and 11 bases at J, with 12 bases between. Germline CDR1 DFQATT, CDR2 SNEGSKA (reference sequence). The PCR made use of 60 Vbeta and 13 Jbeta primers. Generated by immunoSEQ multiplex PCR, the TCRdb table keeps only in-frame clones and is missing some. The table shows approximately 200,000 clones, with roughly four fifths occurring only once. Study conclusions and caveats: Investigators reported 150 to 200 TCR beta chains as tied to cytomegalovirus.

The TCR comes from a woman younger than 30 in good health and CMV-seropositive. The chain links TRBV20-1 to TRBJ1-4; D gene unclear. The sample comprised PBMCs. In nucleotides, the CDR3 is TGCAGTGCTCCGACCCTGACTAAACTGTTTTTT. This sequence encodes CSAPTLTKLFF.